This T cell receptor beta chain was recovered during a study of T cells in Graves' hyperthyroidism and ophthalmopathy. Study observations and caveats: Progression to ophthalmopathy was predicted a median of approximately 6.4 months early.

This clonotype was observed at least ten times. The antigen is undetermined. The CDR3 regions of TCR beta were amplified from RNA transcripts. Using the HTBI primer set, a first-round RT-PCR was run on the TCR CDR3. TCRdb recomputed calls from the multiplex PCR reads with MiXCR, one row per CDR3 protein. The sample lists a few hundred thousand distinct CDR3 sequences, about 16% occurring once. Trimming cost V 5 bases and J 5 bases, with 4 bases left between them. The CDR3 is 11 amino acids. The receptor comes from a woman in her twenties or thirties with Graves' ophthalmopathy. This rearrangement joins TRBV12-3 or TRBV12-4 to TRBJ2-1; no firm D call. The sample taken for sequencing was blood. The CDR3 region is CASSPHNEQFF. For the CDR3, the DNA is TGTGCCAGCAGTCCCCACAATGAGCAGTTCTTC.